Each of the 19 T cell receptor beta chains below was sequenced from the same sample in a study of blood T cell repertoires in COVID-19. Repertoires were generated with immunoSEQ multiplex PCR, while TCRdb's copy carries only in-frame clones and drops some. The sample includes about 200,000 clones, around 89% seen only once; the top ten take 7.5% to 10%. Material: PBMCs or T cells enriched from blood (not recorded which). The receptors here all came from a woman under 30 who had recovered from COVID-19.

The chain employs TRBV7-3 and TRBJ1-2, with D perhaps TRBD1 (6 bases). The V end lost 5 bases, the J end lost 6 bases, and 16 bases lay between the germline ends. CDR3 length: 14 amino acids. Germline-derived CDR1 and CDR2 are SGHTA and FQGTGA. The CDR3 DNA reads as TGTGCCAGCAGCCTTAACAGGGTGCAGGATGGCTACACCTTC. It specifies CASSLNRVQDGYTF.

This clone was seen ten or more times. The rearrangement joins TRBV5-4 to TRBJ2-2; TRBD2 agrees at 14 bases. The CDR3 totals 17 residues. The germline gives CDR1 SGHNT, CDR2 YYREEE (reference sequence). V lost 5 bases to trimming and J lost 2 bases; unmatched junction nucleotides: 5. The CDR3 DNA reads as TGTGCCAGCAGATCCGGACTAGCGGGGGGAAACACCGGGGAGCTGTTTTTT. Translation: CASRSGLAGGNTGELFF.

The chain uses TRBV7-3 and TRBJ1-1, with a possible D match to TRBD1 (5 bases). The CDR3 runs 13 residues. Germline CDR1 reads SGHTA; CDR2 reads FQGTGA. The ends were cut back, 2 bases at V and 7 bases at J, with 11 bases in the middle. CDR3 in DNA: TGTGCCAGCAGCTTATCAGGGTCAGGTGAAGCTTTCTTT. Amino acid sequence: CASSLSGSGEAFF.

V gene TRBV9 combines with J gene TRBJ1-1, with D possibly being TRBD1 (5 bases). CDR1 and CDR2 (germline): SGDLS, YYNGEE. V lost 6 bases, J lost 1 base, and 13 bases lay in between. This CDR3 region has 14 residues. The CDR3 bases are TGTGCCAGCAACCTCGGGGGACGGAACACTGAAGCTTTCTTT. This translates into CASNLGGRNTEAFF.

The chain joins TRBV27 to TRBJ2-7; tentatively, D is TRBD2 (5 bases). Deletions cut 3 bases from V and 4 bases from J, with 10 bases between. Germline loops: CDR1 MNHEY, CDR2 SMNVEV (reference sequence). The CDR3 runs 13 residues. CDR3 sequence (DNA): TGTGCCAGCAGTTTGGCGGGCAAGTACGAGCAGTACTTC. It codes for CASSLAGKYEQYF.

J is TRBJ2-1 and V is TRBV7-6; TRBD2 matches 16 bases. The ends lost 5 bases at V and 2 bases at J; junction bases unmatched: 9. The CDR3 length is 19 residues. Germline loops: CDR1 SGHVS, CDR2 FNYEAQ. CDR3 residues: CASSLLLGTSGGAYNEQFF. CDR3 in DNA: TGTGCCAGCAGCCTATTACTCGGGACTAGCGGGGGGGCCTACAATGAGCAGTTCTTC.

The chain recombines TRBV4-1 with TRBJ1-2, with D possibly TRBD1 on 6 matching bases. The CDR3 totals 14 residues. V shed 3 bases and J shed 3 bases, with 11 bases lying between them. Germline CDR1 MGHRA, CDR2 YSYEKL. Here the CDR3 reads CASSQGGTYYGYTF. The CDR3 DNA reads TGCGCCAGCAGCCAGGGAGGGACATACTATGGCTACACCTTC.

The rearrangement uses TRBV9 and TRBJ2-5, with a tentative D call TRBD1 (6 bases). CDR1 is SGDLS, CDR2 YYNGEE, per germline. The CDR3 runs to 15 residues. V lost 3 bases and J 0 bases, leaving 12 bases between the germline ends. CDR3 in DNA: TGTGCCAGCAGCGAGGGGGTGGGGAACCAAGAGACCCAGTACTTC. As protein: CASSEGVGNQETQYF.

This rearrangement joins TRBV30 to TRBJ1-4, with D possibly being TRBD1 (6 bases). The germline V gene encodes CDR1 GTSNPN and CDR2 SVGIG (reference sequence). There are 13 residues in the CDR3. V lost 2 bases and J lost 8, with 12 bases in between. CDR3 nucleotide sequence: TGTGCCTGGAGTAGGGGGAACAGCGAAAAACTGTTTTTT. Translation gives CAWSRGNSEKLFF. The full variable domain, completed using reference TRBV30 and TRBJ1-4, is SQTIHQWPATLVQPVGSPLSLECTVEGTSNPNLYWYRQAAGRGLQLLFYSVGIGQISSEVPQNLSASRPQDRQFILSSKKLLLSDSGFYLCAWSRGNSEKLFFGSGTQLSVL.

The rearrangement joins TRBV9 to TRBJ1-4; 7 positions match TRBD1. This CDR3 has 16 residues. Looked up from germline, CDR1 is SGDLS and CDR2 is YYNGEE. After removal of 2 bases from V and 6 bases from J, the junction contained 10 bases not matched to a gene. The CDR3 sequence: CASSVSPGTDYEKLFF. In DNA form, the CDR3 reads TGTGCCAGCAGCGTTTCCCCCGGGACAGATTATGAAAAACTGTTTTTT.

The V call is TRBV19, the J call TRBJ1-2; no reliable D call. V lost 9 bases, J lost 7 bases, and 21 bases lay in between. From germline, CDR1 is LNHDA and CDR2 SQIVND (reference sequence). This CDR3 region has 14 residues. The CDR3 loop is CASQETLGLSGYTF. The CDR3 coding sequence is TGTGCCAGCCAAGAGACCCTGGGCCTGAGTGGCTACACCTTC.

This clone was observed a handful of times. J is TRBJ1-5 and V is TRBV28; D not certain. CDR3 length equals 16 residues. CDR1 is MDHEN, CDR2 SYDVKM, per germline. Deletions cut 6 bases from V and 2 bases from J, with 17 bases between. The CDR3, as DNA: TGTGCCAGCAGCCTTTTAGCAAGCGGGGGCAATCAGCCCCAGCATTTT. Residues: CASSLLASGGNQPQHF.

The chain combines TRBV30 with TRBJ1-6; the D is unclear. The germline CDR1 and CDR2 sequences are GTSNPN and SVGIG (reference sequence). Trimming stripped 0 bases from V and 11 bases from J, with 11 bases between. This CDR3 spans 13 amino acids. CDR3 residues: CAWSVRGNAPLHF. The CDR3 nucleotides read TGTGCCTGGAGTGTGAGAGGCAACGCACCCCTCCACTTT.

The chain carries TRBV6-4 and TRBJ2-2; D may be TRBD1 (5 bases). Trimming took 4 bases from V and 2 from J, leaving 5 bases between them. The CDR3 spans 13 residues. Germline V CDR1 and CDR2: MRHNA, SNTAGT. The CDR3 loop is CASSGTNTGELFF. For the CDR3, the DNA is TGTGCCAGCAGTGGGACAAACACCGGGGAGCTGTTTTTT.

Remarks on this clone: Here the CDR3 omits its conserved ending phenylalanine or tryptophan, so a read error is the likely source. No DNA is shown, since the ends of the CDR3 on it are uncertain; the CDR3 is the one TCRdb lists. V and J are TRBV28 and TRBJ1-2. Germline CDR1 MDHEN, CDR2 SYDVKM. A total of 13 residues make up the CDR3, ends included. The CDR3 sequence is CASSSSLRLKTEL.

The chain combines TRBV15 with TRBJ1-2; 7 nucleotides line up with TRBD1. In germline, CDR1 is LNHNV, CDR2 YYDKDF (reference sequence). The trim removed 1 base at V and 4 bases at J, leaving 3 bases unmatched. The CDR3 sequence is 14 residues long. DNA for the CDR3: TGTGCCACCAGCAGAGTTAGGGGGCTCTATGGCTACACCTTC. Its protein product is CATSRVRGLYGYTF.

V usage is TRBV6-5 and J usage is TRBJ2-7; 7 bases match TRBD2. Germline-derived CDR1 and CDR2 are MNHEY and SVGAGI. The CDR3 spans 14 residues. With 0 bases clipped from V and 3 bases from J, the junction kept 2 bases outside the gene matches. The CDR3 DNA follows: TGTGCCAGCAGTTACTCGACTAGCAGCTACGAGCAGTACTTC. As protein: CASSYSTSSYEQYF.

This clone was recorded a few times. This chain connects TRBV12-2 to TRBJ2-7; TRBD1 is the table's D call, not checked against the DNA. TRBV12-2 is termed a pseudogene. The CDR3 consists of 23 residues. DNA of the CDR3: TGTGCAAGTCGCTTTGGTGACAGGGGGCAGGAAGGGAAAAACCCTCTTAAGTCCTACGAGCAGTACTTC. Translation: CASRFGDRGQEGKNPLKSYEQYF.

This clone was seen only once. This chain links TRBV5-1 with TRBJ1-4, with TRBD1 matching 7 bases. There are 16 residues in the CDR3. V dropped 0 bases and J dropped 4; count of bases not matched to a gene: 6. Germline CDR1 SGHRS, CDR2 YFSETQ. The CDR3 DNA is TGCGCCAGCAGCTTGGAGACAGGGATAGGTAATGAAAAACTGTTTTTT. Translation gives CASSLETGIGNEKLFF. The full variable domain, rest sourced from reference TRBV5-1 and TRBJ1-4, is KAGVTQTPRYLIKTRGQQVTLSCSPISGHRSVSWYQQTPGQGLQFLFEYFSETQRNKGNFPGRFSGRQFSNSRSEMNVSTLELGDSALYLCASSLETGIGNEKLFFGSGTQLSVL.